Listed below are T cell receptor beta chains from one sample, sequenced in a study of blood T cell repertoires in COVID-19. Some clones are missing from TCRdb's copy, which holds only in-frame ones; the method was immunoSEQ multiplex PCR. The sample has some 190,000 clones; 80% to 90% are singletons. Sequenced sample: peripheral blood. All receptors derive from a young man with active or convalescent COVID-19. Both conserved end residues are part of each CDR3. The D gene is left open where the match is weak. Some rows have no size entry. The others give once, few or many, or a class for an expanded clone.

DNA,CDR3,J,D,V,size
TGTGCCAGCAGCCAAGATCGGTCCAGGGGCCTTAATGAAAAACTGTTTTTT,CASSQDRSRGLNEKLFF,TRBJ1-4,.,TRBV4-2,.
TGTGCCAGTAGGAGGACAGGGGAACTCTATGGCTACACCTTC,CASRRTGELYGYTF,TRBJ1-2,TRBD1,TRBV19,.
TGTGCCAGCAGCCATGTGACAGGGGCGCCCAGCTACTACGAGCAGTACTTC,CASSHVTGAPSYYEQYF,TRBJ2-7,TRBD1,TRBV3-1/TRBV3-2,.
TGTGCCAGCAGCTTGGTTGGCTCAGGGAACTATGGCTACACCTTC,CASSLVGSGNYGYTF,TRBJ1-2,.,TRBV5-4,few
TGTGCCAGTAGTACCGGGACAGGCGCTGGGGCCAACGTCCTGACTTTC,CASSTGTGAGANVLTF,TRBJ2-6,TRBD1,TRBV19,once
TGTGCCAGCAGTTACTCGAAGGGAGGTGGCTACACCTTC,CASSYSKGGGYTF,TRBJ1-2,.,TRBV6-5,.
TGTGCCAGCAGCCAAGAGGGGCGTAGGCAGGGGGATGAAAAACTGTTTTTT,CASSQEGRRQGDEKLFF,TRBJ1-4,TRBD1,TRBV3-1/TRBV3-2,.
TGTGCCAGCAGGACAGCGTCTAGCGGAAACGCAGATACGCAGTATTTT,CASRTASSGNADTQYF,TRBJ2-3,TRBD2,TRBV11-2,.
TGTGCCAGCAGCCCTGGCTTAGTCGGGGAGGGCGGGGAAGAGACCCAGTACTTC,CASSPGLVGEGGEETQYF,TRBJ2-5,TRBD2,TRBV11-3,.
TGTGCCAGCAGTGAACCGGGGACAACACTTGAAAAACTGTTTTTT,CASSEPGTTLEKLFF,TRBJ1-4,.,TRBV25-1,.